This T cell receptor (beta chain) was identified in a study of long-term antiretroviral therapy in people with HIV. V shed 4 bases and J shed 1 base, with 14 bases lying between them. Germline V gives CDR1 SGHRS, CDR2 YFSETQ. The CDR3 has 15 amino acids. It was version v3.0 of the immunoSEQ assay that was run at survey level. Libraries were prepared by immunoSEQ multiplex PCR; TCRdb keeps only in-frame clonotypes and omits some of them. The top ten clones hold 15% of a sample with thousands of clones, 77% of them seen once. The clonotype was recovered from a man between 35 and 55 years old with HIV. V usage is TRBV5-1 and J usage is TRBJ1-1; D is unresolved. The sample consisted of unsorted PBMCs, taken 0.5 years before starting antiretroviral therapy. The CDR3, as DNA: TGCGCCAGCAGCAACACCGGGGTTCGGAACACTGAAGCTTTCTTT. This encodes CASSNTGVRNTEAFF.